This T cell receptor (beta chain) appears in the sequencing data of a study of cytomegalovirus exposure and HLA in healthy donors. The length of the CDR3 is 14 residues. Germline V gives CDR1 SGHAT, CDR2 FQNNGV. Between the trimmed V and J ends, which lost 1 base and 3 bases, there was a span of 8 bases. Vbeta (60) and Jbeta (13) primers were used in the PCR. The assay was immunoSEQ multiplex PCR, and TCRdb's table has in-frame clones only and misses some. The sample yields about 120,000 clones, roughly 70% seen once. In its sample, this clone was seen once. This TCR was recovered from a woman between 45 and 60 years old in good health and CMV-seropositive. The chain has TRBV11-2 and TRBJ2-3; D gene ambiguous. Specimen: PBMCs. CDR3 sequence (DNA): TGTGCCAGCAGCTTAGGCCTAGGAACAGATACGCAGTATTTT. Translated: CASSLGLGTDTQYF.